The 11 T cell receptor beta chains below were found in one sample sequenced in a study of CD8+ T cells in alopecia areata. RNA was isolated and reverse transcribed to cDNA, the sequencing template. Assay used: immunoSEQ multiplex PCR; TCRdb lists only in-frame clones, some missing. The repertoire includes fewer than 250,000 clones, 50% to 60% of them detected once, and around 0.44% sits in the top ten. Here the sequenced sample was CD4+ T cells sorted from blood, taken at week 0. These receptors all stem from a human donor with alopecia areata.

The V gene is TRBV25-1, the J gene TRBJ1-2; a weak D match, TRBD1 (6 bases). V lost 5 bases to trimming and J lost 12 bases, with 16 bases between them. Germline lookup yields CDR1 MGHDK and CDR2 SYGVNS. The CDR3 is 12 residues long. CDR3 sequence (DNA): TGTGCCAGCAGTTTTTCGACAGGCCCCAACACCTTC. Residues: CASSFSTGPNTF.

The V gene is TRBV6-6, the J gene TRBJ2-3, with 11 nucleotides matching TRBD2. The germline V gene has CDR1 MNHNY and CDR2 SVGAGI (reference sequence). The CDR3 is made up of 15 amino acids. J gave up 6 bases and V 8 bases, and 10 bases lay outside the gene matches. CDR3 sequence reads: CASVQIAGGMDTQYF. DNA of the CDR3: TGTGCCAGCGTGCAAATAGCGGGAGGGATGGATACGCAGTATTTT.

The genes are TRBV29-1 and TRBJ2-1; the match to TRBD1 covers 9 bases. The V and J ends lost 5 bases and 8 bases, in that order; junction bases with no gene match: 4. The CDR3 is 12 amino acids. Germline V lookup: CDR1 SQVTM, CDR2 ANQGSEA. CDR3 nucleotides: TGCAGCGTTATAACAGGGGGCGATGAGCAGTTCTTC. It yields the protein CSVITGGDEQFF.

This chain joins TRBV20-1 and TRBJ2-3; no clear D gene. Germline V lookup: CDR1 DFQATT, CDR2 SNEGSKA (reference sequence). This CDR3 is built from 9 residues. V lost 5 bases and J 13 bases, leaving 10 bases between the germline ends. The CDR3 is CSAGQEKYF. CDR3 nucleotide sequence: TGCAGTGCTGGGCAGGAGAAGTATTTT.

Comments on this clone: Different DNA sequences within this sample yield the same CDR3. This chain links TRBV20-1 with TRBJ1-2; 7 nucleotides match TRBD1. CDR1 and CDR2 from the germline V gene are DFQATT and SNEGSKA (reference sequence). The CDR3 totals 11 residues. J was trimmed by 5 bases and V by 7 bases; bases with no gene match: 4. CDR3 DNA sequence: TGCAGTGTGGAACAGGGGTATGGCTACACCTTC. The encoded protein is CSVEQGYGYTF.

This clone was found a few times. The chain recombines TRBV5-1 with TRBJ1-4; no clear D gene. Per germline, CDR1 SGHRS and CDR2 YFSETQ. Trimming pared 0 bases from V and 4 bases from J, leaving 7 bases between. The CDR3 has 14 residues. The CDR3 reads CASSLDPRNEKLFF. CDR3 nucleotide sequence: TGCGCCAGCAGCTTGGATCCGCGTAATGAAAAACTGTTTTTT.

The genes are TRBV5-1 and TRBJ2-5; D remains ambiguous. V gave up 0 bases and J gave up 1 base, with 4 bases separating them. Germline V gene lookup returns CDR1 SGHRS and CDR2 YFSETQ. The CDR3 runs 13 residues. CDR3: CASSLGRQETQYF. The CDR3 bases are TGCGCCAGCAGCTTGGGACGCCAAGAGACCCAGTACTTC. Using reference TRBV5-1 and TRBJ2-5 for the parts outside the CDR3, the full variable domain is KAGVTQTPRYLIKTRGQQVTLSCSPISGHRSVSWYQQTPGQGLQFLFEYFSETQRNKGNFPGRFSGRQFSNSRSEMNVSTLELGDSALYLCASSLGRQETQYFGPGTRLLVL.

CDR3 residues: CAWSGYGQGGQPQHF. The DNA for the CDR3 is TGTGCCTGGAGTGGATACGGACAGGGAGGTCAGCCCCAGCATTTT. The chain has TRBV30 and TRBJ1-5, with TRBD1 identical over 8 bases. The germline V gene encodes CDR1 GTSNPN and CDR2 SVGIG (reference sequence). The CDR3 loop spans 15 amino acids. J was trimmed by 6 bases and V by 1 base; bases with no gene match: 8.

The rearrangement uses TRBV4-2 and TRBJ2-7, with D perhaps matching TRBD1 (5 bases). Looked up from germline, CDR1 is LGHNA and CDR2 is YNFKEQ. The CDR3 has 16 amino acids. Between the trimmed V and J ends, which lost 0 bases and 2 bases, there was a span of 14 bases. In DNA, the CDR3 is TGTGCCAGCAGCCAAGATAGGAACAGGTCACCCTACGAGCAGTACTTC. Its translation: CASSQDRNRSPYEQYF.

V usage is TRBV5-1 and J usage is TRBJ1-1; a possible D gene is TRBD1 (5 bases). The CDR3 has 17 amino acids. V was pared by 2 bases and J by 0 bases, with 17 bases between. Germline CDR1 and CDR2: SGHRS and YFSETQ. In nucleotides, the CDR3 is TGCGCCAGCAGCTTCGGTCTTCGGCGGGACCTGAACACTGAAGCTTTCTTT. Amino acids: CASSFGLRRDLNTEAFF.

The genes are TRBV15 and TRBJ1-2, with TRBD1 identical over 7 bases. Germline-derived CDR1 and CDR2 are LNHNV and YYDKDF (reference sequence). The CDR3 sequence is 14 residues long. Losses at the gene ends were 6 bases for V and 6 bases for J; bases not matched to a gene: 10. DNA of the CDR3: TGTGCCACCAGTCTCACCGGGACAGCGAATGGCTACACCTTC. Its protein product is CATSLTGTANGYTF.